This entry lists 2 T cell receptor beta chains sequenced from one sample in a study of blood T cell repertoires in COVID-19. Method: immunoSEQ multiplex PCR; TCRdb's copy keeps in-frame clones and lacks some. Altogether about 440,000 clones are present, approximately 90% being singletons, with the ten largest covering roughly 12%. Sequenced: peripheral blood. These receptor sequences come from a woman aged 45-65 years with COVID-19, enrolled during active disease.

The chain combines TRBV24-1 with TRBJ2-7, with 10 bases aligning to TRBD1. This CDR3 is 16 amino acids long. Losses at the gene ends were 4 bases for V and 4 bases for J; bases not matched to a gene: 9. Germline V CDR1 and CDR2: KGHDR, SFDVKD. CDR3 residues: CATSESRTGGTYEQYF. Here the CDR3 DNA reads TGTGCCACCAGTGAATCCCGGACAGGGGGGACTTACGAGCAGTACTTC.

The J gene is TRBJ2-1, the V gene TRBV10-3; the match to TRBD2 covers 12 bases. Germline assignment: CDR1 ENHRY and CDR2 SYGVKD. CDR3 length: 14 amino acids. V was clipped by 4 bases and J by 6 bases; unmatched bases: 1. CDR3 region: CAISGGLAGNEQFF. CDR3 sequence (DNA): TGTGCCATCAGTGGGGGACTAGCGGGCAATGAGCAGTTCTTC.